The sequence of this TCR beta chain was determined in a study of T cells in Graves' hyperthyroidism and ophthalmopathy. Trimming pared 7 bases from V and 3 bases from J, leaving 8 bases between. Germline CDR1 is SQVTM and CDR2 is ANQGSEA. This CDR3 spans 11 amino acids. TCR beta CDR3 region amplification was performed from RNA transcripts. TCR CDR3 regions were first amplified by RT-PCR with HTBI primers. TCRdb fed the multiplex PCR reads into MiXCR, producing one record per CDR3 protein. The sample contains about 620,000 distinct CDR3 sequences, under 20% of which appear only once. The gene calls are TRBV29-1 and TRBJ2-3; D possibly matches TRBD1 or TRBD2 (5 bases each). This TCR was sampled from a woman younger than 45 with Graves' hyperthyroidism. What was sequenced was blood. CDR3 residues: CSGEGTDTQYF. The DNA of the CDR3 is TGCAGCGGCGAGGGGACAGATACGCAGTATTTT.